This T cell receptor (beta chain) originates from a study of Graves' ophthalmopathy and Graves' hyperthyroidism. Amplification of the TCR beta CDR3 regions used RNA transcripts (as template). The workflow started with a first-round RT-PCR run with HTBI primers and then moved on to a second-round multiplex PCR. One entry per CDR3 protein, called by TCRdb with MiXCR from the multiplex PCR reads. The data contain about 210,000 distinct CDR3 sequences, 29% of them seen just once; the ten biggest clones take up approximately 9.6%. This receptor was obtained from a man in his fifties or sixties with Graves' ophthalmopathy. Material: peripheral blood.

This chain's CDR3 is CSADGGPNTGELFF. DNA of the CDR3: TGCAGCGCCGACGGGGGCCCAAACACCGGGGAGCTGTTTTTT. The rearrangement joins TRBV29-1 to TRBJ2-2; TRBD1 or TRBD2 may be the D gene (6 bases each). CDR3 length equals 14 residues. V shed 7 bases and J shed 2 bases, with 14 bases lying between them. In germline, CDR1 is SQVTM, CDR2 ANQGSEA.